This entry lists 30 T cell receptor beta chains sequenced from one sample in a study of T-cell reconstitution after alpha-beta-depleted transplantation in children. Molecular barcoding with unique molecular identifiers was used for the TCRbeta library. In TCRdb, the PCR reads were re-called with MiXCR into one record per CDR3 protein. Found here are roughly 120,000 distinct CDR3 sequences, around 23% of them singletons; the top ten hold about 10%. The source was PBMCs, mostly from graft donor cells, collected 180 days after TCRalphabeta/CD19-depleted stem cell transplant. All receptors derive from a male patient aged 2 to 10 who had a stem cell transplant for chronic granulomatous disease, so the T cells may come from the graft donor.

V gene TRBV20-1 combines with J gene TRBJ2-1, with 8 bases lining up with TRBD2. V lost 5 bases to trimming and J lost 3 bases; unmatched junction nucleotides: 3. Germline V gene sequence: CDR1 DFQATT, CDR2 SNEGSKA (reference sequence). The CDR3 loop spans 13 amino acids. The CDR3 region has the DNA TGCAGTGCTCTTGGGACTAGCTACAATGAGCAGTTCTTC. This gives the protein CSALGTSYNEQFF.

This chain joins TRBV7-2 and TRBJ2-1; TRBD2 might be the D (6 bases). CDR3 length: 17 amino acids. Per germline, CDR1 SGHTA and CDR2 FQGNSA. V gave up 6 bases and J gave up 3 bases, with 21 bases separating them. The CDR3, as DNA: TGTGCCAGCAGTACGACCGGGACTCGAGGGTTCTACAATGAGCAGTTCTTC. Residues: CASSTTGTRGFYNEQFF.

The rearrangement links TRBV6-1 to TRBJ1-4, with D hard to call. The CDR3 loop spans 13 amino acids. Germline loops: CDR1 MNHNS, CDR2 SASEGT. V lost 5 bases and J lost 7, with 11 bases in between. The CDR3: CASSQSGREKLFF. The DNA for the CDR3 is TGTGCCAGCAGTCAGAGTGGGCGTGAAAAACTGTTTTTT.

The rearrangement uses TRBV5-1 and TRBJ2-1; 14 nucleotides match TRBD2. CDR1 is SGHRS and CDR2 is YFSETQ in the germline V gene. The V segment lost 3 bases and the J segment 8 bases; nucleotides outside the gene matches: 16. The CDR3 sequence is 19 residues long. The CDR3 region is CASSSLFPKTSGRAYEQFF. Written as DNA, the CDR3 is TGCGCCAGCAGCTCACTGTTTCCTAAGACTAGCGGGAGGGCATATGAGCAGTTCTTC.

This clonotype was counted only a few times. The genes are TRBV28 and TRBJ2-1; the match to TRBD2 covers 10 bases. The ends lost 7 bases at V and 9 bases at J; junction bases unmatched: 9. Germline V lookup: CDR1 MDHEN, CDR2 SYDVKM. The CDR3 covers 14 residues. The CDR3 nucleotides are TGTGCCAGCAAGGACAGCGGGAGGGCGGGTGAGCAGTTCTTC. Protein: CASKDSGRAGEQFF.

The rearrangement joins TRBV2 to TRBJ2-3; TRBD2 aligns across 8 bases. Germline V lookup: CDR1 SNHLY, CDR2 FYNNEI. J was trimmed by 8 bases and V by 6 bases; bases with no gene match: 13. This CDR3 has 15 residues. The CDR3 DNA is TGTGCCAGCAGGTTGGGACTAGGCGGGCCCAGTACGCAGTATTTT. This codes for CASRLGLGGPSTQYF.

This clonotype was found many times. The rearrangement joins TRBV5-6 to TRBJ1-5, with a tentative D call TRBD1 (6 bases). Germline CDR1 reads SGHDT; CDR2 reads YYEEEE. CDR3 size: 14 residues. Trimming took 2 bases from V and 6 from J, leaving 12 bases between them. As DNA, the CDR3 is TGTGCCAGCAGCTTTTGGGGGGCGGGTCAGCCCCAGCATTTT. Protein product: CASSFWGAGQPQHF. Looking up the rest from reference TRBV5-6 and TRBJ1-5 gives the full variable domain: DAGVTQSPTHLIKTRGQQVTLRCSPKSGHDTVSWYQQALGQGPQFIFQYYEEEERQRGNFPDRFSGHQFPNYSSELNVNALLLGDSALYLCASSFWGAGQPQHFGDGTRLSIL.

The chain joins TRBV24-1 to TRBJ2-5; D may be TRBD1 (6 bases). CDR1 KGHDR and CDR2 SFDVKD come from the germline V gene. CDR3 length: 15 residues. The V end was cut by 6 bases, the J end by 1 base, with 14 bases between. In DNA form, the CDR3 reads TGTGCCACCAGTATAATTGGACAGCCCCAAGAGACCCAGTACTTC. It specifies CATSIIGQPQETQYF.

The CDR3 bases are TGCGCCAGCAGCTTGGAGGGTAGCGGGAGTGAGACCCAGTACTTC. It specifies CASSLEGSGSETQYF. V gene TRBV5-1 combines with J gene TRBJ2-5; 9 nucleotides align to TRBD2. With 0 bases clipped from V and 5 bases from J, the junction kept 5 bases outside the gene matches. Germline V lookup: CDR1 SGHRS, CDR2 YFSETQ. This CDR3 is 15 amino acids long.

The chain carries TRBV21-1 and TRBJ1-1. TRBV21-1 is given as a pseudogene. CDR3 length: 16 residues. The CDR3 DNA is TGTGCCAGCAGCAAAGGGGACAGGGTTCAGAACACTGAAGCTTTCTTT. Translated: CASSKGDRVQNTEAFF.

This clonotype turned up a few times. J is TRBJ1-1 and V is TRBV20-1, with a possible D match to TRBD1 (5 bases). Germline V gene lookup returns CDR1 DFQATT and CDR2 SNEGSKA (reference sequence). Trimming stripped 7 bases from V and 5 bases from J, with 20 bases between. The CDR3 has 14 amino acids. The CDR3 nucleotides read TGCAGTGTTTACGGGGGGATCATTTCGACTGAAGCTTTCTTT. Translating gives CSVYGGIISTEAFF.

The chain employs TRBV29-1 and TRBJ2-5; TRBD1 matches 9 bases. The trim removed 4 bases at V and 5 bases at J, leaving 11 bases unmatched. This CDR3 region has 15 residues. The germline CDR1 and CDR2 sequences are SQVTM and ANQGSEA. The CDR3 DNA reads TGCAGCGTTGCCCCGGGACAGGGTGTGTGGGAGACCCAGTACTTC. Translation: CSVAPGQGVWETQYF.

The rearrangement links TRBV20-1 to TRBJ2-7; maybe TRBD1 (6 bases). Trimming left V 7 bases short and J 7 bases short, with 17 bases between. The CDR3 is 12 residues long. Per the germline V gene, CDR1 is DFQATT and CDR2 is SNEGSKA (reference sequence). The CDR3 is CSGRDKTEEQYF. In DNA, the CDR3 is TGCAGTGGCAGGGACAAGACGGAAGAGCAGTACTTC.

Only a few counts were recorded for this clonotype. The J gene is TRBJ2-1, the V gene TRBV12-3 or TRBV12-4; TRBD1 might be the D (6 bases). CDR3 length: 13 amino acids. Trimming stripped 2 bases from V and 5 bases from J, with 7 bases between. The CDR3 nucleotides read TGTGCCAGCAGTTTATACAGGGACAATGAGCAGTTCTTC. Residues: CASSLYRDNEQFF.

A word on this clonotype: The junction does not match germline at one end; this may be a read error. This sequence joins TRBV20-1 and TRBJ2-1, with 11 bases lining up with TRBD2. This CDR3 spans 15 amino acids. CDR1 is DFQATT and CDR2 is SNEGSKA in the germline V gene (reference sequence). This CDR3 reads CCARDPSGRTNEQFF. The CDR3 coding sequence is TGCTGTGCTAGAGATCCTAGCGGGAGGACGAATGAGCAGTTCTTC.

The V call is TRBV11-2, the J call TRBJ2-2; TRBD1 agrees at 7 bases. The germline V gene has CDR1 SGHAT and CDR2 FQNNGV. J lost 7 bases, V lost 5 bases, and 7 bases had no gene match. This CDR3 has 14 amino acids. The CDR3 coding sequence is TGTGCCAGCAGCGCCGACAGGGTAGGCGGGGAGCTGTTTTTT. Residues: CASSADRVGGELFF.

In its sample, this clonotype was seen many times. The chain recombines TRBV29-1 with TRBJ2-3; perhaps TRBD2 as D (5 bases). This CDR3 spans 11 amino acids. V was cut by 3 bases and J by 4 bases, with 5 bases left in between. Germline CDR1 is SQVTM and CDR2 is ANQGSEA. The CDR3 region is CSVERADTQYF. In DNA form, the CDR3 reads TGCAGCGTTGAGAGGGCAGATACGCAGTATTTT.

V gene TRBV27 combines with J gene TRBJ2-5, with D perhaps matching TRBD2 (5 bases). This CDR3 contains 13 residues. Germline V gene lookup returns CDR1 MNHEY and CDR2 SMNVEV (reference sequence). The V and J ends lost 6 bases and 0 bases respectively, with 8 bases between them. This chain's CDR3 is CASSVAYQETQYF. For the CDR3, the DNA is TGTGCCAGCAGCGTAGCGTACCAAGAGACCCAGTACTTC.

This clonotype was seen many times. J is TRBJ2-1 and V is TRBV5-1; weak D call: TRBD2 (5 bases). V was cut by 7 bases and J by 8 bases, with 10 bases left in between. The CDR3 spans 11 residues. Germline V lookup: CDR1 SGHRS, CDR2 YFSETQ. Here the CDR3 DNA reads TGCGCCAGCTCTAGCATCGATGAGCAGTTCTTC. Amino acids: CASSSIDEQFF.

The rearrangement links TRBV15 to TRBJ2-1, with 10 bases matching TRBD1. The CDR3 length is 13 residues. Germline CDR1 and CDR2: LNHNV and YYDKDF (reference sequence). V lost 6 bases and J lost 7; bases outside the gene matches: 3. The CDR3 DNA reads TGTGCCACCAGAGGACAGGGGGTAAATGAGCAGTTCTTC. Translated, it gives CATRGQGVNEQFF.

This clonotype was detected once. V gene TRBV20-1 combines with J gene TRBJ2-3; 10 positions agree with TRBD2. The V gene's germline CDR1 is DFQATT and CDR2 SNEGSKA (reference sequence). The CDR3 runs to 15 residues. After removal of 4 bases from V and 6 bases from J, the junction contained 10 bases not matched to a gene. Here the CDR3 reads CSANPSSGRRDTQYF. The DNA for the CDR3 is TGCAGTGCTAACCCTTCTAGCGGGAGAAGGGATACGCAGTATTTT.

This clonotype occurred many times. V and J are TRBV7-2 and TRBJ2-1, with D unclear. From germline, CDR1 is SGHTA and CDR2 FQGNSA. The CDR3 totals 15 residues. Trimming pared 0 bases from V and 2 bases from J, leaving 8 bases between. The chain's CDR3 is CASSLARSTYNEQFF. CDR3 nucleotides: TGTGCCAGCAGCTTAGCAAGGTCGACCTACAATGAGCAGTTCTTC.

This clonotype was seen only a few times. The chain links TRBV28 to TRBJ2-7; perhaps D is TRBD1 or TRBD2 (5 bases each). Germline V gene lookup returns CDR1 MDHEN and CDR2 SYDVKM. There are 15 residues in the CDR3. V was shortened by 4 bases and J by 2 bases, with 15 bases between the two germline ends. CDR3 sequence (DNA): TGTGCCAGCAGTTCCCCCTGGGACCTAACCTACGAGCAGTACTTC. It encodes CASSSPWDLTYEQYF.

This clonotype has a count of ten or more. The chain has TRBV7-2 and TRBJ2-1; 11 nucleotides align to TRBD2. Germline V gives CDR1 SGHTA, CDR2 FQGNSA. This CDR3 region has 13 residues. V was clipped by 8 bases and J by 6 bases; unmatched bases: 3. CDR3 DNA: TGTGCCAGCCGTCTAGCGGGAGGCAATGAGCAGTTCTTC. As protein: CASRLAGGNEQFF.

This clonotype turned up a few times. The chain couples TRBV12-3 or TRBV12-4 to TRBJ2-6; no definite D call. The V end was cut by 6 bases, the J end by 0 bases, with 15 bases between. The CDR3 extends over 17 amino acids. The CDR3 coding sequence is TGTGCCAGCAGACTCACAGCATCAAGCTCTGGGGCCAACGTCCTGACTTTC. Protein: CASRLTASSSGANVLTF.

The J gene is TRBJ2-5, the V gene TRBV5-1; no firm D call. The CDR3 runs 14 residues. Germline assignment: CDR1 SGHRS and CDR2 YFSETQ. The germline V and J ends were trimmed by 0 bases and 5 bases, with 11 bases remaining between them. In DNA form, the CDR3 reads TGCGCCAGCAGCTTGGAATATGCAAGGGAGACCCAGTACTTC. This encodes CASSLEYARETQYF.

This chain uses TRBV5-6 with TRBJ1-6; TRBD1 is a possible D gene (6 bases). V shed 5 bases and J shed 7 bases, with 16 bases lying between them. The V gene's germline CDR1 is SGHDT and CDR2 YYEEEE. This CDR3 spans 15 amino acids. Here the CDR3 reads CASSRGAPSNSPLHF. The CDR3 region has the DNA TGTGCCAGCAGTCGGGGGGCACCTTCGAATTCACCCCTCCACTTT. The full variable domain, completed using reference TRBV5-6 and TRBJ1-6, is DAGVTQSPTHLIKTRGQQVTLRCSPKSGHDTVSWYQQALGQGPQFIFQYYEEEERQRGNFPDRFSGHQFPNYSSELNVNALLLGDSALYLCASSRGAPSNSPLHFGNGTRLTVT.

The chain uses TRBV20-1 and TRBJ2-1, with D perhaps TRBD1 or TRBD2 (5 bases each). The CDR3 loop spans 14 amino acids. CDR1 is DFQATT and CDR2 is SNEGSKA in the germline V gene (reference sequence). Trimming pared 5 bases from V and 9 bases from J, leaving 20 bases between. The CDR3 sequence is CSAGTGTRPLEQFF. Here the CDR3 DNA reads TGCAGTGCTGGTACCGGGACCCGCCCTCTTGAGCAGTTCTTC.

This clonotype has just a few counts. The chain carries TRBV5-1 and TRBJ2-1; D may be TRBD2 (6 bases). Trimming took 0 bases from V and 8 from J, leaving 15 bases between them. Germline CDR1 reads SGHRS; CDR2 reads YFSETQ. The CDR3 has 15 amino acids. CDR3 loop: CASSLEGGTGDEQFF. The CDR3 DNA reads TGCGCCAGCAGCTTGGAGGGCGGGACGGGAGATGAGCAGTTCTTC.

At least ten counts were recorded for this clonotype. The genes are TRBV12-3 or TRBV12-4 and TRBJ2-5; 9 nucleotides agree with TRBD1. Unmatched junction bases numbered 8, after V lost 9 bases and J lost 6 bases. The CDR3 has 13 amino acids. The DNA for the CDR3 is TGTGCCAGTCGACAGGGGGGCTATAAGACCCAGTACTTC. Protein product: CASRQGGYKTQYF.